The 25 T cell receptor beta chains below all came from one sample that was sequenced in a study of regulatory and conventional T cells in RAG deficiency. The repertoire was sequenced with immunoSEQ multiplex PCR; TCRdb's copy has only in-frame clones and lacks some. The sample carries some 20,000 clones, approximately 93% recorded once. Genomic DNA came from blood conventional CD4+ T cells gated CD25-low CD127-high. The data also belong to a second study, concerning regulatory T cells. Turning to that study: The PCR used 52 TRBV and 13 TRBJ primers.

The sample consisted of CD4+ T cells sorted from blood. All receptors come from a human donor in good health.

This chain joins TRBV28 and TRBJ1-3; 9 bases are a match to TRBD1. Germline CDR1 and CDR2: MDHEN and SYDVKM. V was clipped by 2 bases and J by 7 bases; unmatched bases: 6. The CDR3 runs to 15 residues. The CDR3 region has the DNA TGTGCCAGCAGTTTAAGGGGACAGGGTGATAACACCATATATTTT. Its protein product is CASSLRGQGDNTIYF.

The DNA of the CDR3 is TGCGCCAGCAGCCCAATAATTGGCGTTGGCTACACCTTC. It specifies CASSPIIGVGYTF. The chain is built from TRBV4-1 and TRBJ1-2; no definite D call. The CDR3 sequence is 13 residues long. The V gene's germline CDR1 is MGHRA and CDR2 YSYEKL. The V end was cut by 4 bases, the J end by 7 bases, with 13 bases between.

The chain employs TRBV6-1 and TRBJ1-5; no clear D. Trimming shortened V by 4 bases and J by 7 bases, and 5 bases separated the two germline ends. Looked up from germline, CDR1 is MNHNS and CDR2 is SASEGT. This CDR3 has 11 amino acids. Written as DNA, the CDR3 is TGTGCCAGCAGTGTTGAACAGCCCCAGCATTTT. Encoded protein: CASSVEQPQHF.

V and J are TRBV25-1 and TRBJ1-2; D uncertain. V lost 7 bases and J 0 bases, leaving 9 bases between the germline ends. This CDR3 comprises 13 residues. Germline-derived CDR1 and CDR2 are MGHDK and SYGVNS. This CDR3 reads CASTVSPNYGYTF. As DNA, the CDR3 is TGTGCCAGCACGGTTTCCCCTAACTATGGCTACACCTTC.

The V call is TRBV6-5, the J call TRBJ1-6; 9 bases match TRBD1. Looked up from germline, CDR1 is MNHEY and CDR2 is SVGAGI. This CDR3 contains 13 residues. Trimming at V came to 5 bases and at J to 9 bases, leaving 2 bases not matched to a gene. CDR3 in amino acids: CASSMGQGSPLHF. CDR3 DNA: TGTGCCAGCAGTATGGGACAGGGTTCACCCCTCCACTTT.

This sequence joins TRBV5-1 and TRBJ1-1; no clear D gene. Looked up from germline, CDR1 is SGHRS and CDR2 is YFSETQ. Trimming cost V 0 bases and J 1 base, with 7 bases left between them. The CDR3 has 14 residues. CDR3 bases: TGCGCCAGCAGCTTGGGTCCAGCGAACACTGAAGCTTTCTTT. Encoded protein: CASSLGPANTEAFF.

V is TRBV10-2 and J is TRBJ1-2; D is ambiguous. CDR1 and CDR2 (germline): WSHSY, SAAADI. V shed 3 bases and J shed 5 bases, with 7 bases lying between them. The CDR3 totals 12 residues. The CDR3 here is CASSDGEYGYTF. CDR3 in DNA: TGCGCCAGCAGTGATGGCGAGTATGGCTACACCTTC.

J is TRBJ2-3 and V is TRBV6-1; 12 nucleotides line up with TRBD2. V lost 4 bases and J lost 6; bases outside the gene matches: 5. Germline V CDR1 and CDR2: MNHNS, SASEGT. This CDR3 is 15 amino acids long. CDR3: CASSVGLAGSDTQYF. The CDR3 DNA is TGTGCCAGCAGTGTCGGACTAGCGGGGTCTGATACGCAGTATTTT.

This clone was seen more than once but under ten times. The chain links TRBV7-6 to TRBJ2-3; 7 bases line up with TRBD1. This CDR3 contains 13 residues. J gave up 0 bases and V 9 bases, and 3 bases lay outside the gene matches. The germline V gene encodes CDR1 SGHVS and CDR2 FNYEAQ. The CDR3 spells CASSRGSTDTQYF. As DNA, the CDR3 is TGTGCCAGTTCCAGGGGGAGCACAGATACGCAGTATTTT.

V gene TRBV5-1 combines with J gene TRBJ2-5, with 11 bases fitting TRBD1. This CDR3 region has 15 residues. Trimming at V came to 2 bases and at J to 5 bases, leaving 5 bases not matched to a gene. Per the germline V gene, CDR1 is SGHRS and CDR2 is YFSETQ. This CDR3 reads CASSFGQGAGETQYF. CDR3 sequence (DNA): TGCGCCAGCAGCTTTGGACAGGGGGCTGGGGAGACCCAGTACTTC.

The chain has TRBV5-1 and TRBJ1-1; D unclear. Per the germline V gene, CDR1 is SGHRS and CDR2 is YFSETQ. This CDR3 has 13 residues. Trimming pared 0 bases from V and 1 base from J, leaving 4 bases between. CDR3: CASSLGTNTEAFF. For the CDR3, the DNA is TGCGCCAGCAGCTTGGGGACGAACACTGAAGCTTTCTTT.

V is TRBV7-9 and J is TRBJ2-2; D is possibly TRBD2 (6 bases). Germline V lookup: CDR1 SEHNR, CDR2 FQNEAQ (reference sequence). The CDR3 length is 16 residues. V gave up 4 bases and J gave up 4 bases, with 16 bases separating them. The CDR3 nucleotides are TGTGCCAGCAGCTCAATCGCCACTAGCCGCACCGGGGAGCTGTTTTTT. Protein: CASSSIATSRTGELFF.

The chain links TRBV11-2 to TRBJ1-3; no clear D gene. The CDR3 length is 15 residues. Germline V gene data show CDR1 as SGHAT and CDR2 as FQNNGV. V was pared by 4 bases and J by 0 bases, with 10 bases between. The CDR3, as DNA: TGTGCCAGCAGCTCAGACTGGAACTCTGGAAACACCATATATTTT. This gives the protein CASSSDWNSGNTIYF.

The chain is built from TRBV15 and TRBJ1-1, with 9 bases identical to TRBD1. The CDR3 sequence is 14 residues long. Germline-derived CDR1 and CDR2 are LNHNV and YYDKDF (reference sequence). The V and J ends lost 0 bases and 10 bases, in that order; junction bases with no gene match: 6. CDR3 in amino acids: CATSRDREDRGAFF. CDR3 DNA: TGTGCCACCAGCAGAGATCGGGAGGACAGGGGAGCTTTCTTT.

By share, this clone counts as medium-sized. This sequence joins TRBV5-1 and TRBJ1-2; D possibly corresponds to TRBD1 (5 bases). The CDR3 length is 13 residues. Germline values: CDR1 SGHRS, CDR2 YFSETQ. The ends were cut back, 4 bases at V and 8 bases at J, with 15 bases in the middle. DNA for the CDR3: TGCGCCAGCAGCCACGACAGAATCGGAGGCTACACCTTC. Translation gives CASSHDRIGGYTF.

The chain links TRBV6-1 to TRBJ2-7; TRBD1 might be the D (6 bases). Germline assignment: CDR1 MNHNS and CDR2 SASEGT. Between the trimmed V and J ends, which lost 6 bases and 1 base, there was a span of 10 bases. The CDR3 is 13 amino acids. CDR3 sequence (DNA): TGTGCCAGCAGAGGAGGACAGTCCTACGAGCAGTACTTC. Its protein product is CASRGGQSYEQYF.

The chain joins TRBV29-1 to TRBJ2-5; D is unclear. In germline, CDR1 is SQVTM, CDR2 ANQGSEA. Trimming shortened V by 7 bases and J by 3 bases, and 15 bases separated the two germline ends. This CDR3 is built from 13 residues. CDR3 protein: CSAKTLSEETQYF. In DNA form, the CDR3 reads TGCAGCGCCAAAACTCTTTCAGAAGAGACCCAGTACTTC.

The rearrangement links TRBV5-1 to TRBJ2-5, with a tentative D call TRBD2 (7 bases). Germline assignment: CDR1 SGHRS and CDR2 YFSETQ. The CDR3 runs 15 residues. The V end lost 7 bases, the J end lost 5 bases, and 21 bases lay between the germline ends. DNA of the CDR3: TGCGCCAGCGGCAAATCGACGGCGGGGGCCGAGACCCAGTACTTC. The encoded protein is CASGKSTAGAETQYF. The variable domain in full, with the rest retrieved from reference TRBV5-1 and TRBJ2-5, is KAGVTQTPRYLIKTRGQQVTLSCSPISGHRSVSWYQQTPGQGLQFLFEYFSETQRNKGNFPGRFSGRQFSNSRSEMNVSTLELGDSALYLCASGKSTAGAETQYFGPGTRLLVL.

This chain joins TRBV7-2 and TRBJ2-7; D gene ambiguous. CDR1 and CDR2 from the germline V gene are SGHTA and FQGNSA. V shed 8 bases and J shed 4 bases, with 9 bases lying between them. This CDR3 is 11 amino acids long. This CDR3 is CASRREYEQYF. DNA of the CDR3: TGTGCCAGCCGAAGAGAATACGAGCAGTACTTC.

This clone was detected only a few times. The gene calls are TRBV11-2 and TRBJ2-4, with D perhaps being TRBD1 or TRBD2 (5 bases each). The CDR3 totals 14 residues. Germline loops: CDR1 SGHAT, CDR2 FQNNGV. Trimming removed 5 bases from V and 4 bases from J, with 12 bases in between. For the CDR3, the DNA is TGTGCCAGCAGCCCTCCGGGACGGAAAAACATTCAGTACTTC. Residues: CASSPPGRKNIQYF.

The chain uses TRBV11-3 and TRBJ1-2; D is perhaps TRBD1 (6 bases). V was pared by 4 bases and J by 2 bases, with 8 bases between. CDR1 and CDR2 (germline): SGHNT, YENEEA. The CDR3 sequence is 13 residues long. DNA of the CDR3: TGTGCCAGCAGCTACGGACAGAACTATGGCTACACCTTC. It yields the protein CASSYGQNYGYTF.

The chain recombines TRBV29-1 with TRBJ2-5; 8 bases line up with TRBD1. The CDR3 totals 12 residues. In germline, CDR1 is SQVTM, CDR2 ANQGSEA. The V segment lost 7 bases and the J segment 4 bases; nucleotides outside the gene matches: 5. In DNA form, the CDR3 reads TGCAGCGGAAGACAGGGGCGAGAGACCCAGTACTTC. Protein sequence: CSGRQGRETQYF.

The CDR3, as DNA: TGTGCCAGCAGCTTAGTCACCGAAGGCTCTGGAAACACCATATATTTT. Protein: CASSLVTEGSGNTIYF. The rearrangement links TRBV7-8 to TRBJ1-3; D is ambiguous. From germline, CDR1 is SGHVS and CDR2 FQNEAQ. The CDR3 totals 16 residues. With 1 base removed from V and 0 bases from J, the gap between germline ends came to 10 bases.

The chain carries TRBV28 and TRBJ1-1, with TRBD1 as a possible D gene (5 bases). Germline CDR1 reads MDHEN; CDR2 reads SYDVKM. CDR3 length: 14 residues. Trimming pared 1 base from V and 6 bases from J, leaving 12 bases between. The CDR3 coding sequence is TGTGCCAGCAGTTTATCAGGGCTTGGAGCTGAAGCTTTCTTT. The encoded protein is CASSLSGLGAEAFF. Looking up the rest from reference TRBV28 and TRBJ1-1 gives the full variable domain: DVKVTQSSRYLVKRTGEKVFLECVQDMDHENMFWYRQDPGLGLRLIYFSYDVKMKEKGDIPEGYSVSREKKERFSLILESASTNQTSMYLCASSLSGLGAEAFFGQGTRLTVV.

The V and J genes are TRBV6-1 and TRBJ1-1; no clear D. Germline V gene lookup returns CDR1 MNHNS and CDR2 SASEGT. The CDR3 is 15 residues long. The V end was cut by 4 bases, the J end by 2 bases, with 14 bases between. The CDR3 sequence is CASSGGGSPNTEAFF. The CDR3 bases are TGTGCCAGCAGTGGAGGCGGTTCGCCAAACACTGAAGCTTTCTTT.